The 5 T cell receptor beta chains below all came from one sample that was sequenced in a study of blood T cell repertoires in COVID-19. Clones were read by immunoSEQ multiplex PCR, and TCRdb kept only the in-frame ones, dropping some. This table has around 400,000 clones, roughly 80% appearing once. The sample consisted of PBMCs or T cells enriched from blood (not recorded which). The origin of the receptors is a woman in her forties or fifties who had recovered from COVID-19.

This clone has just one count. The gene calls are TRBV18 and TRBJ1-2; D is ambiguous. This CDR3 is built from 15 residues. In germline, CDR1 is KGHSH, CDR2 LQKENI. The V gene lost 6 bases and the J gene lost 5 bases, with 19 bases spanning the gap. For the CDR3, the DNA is TGTGCCAGCTCCCCCGGGTCGGCCTTTTTTTATGGCTACACCTTC. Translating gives CASSPGSAFFYGYTF.

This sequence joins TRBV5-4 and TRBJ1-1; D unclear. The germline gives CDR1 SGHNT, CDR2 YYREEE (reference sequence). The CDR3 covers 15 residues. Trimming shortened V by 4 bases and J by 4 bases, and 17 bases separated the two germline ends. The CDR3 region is CASSIPTPPGTEAFF. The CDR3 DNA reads TGTGCCAGCAGCATACCAACACCGCCGGGCACTGAAGCTTTCTTT.

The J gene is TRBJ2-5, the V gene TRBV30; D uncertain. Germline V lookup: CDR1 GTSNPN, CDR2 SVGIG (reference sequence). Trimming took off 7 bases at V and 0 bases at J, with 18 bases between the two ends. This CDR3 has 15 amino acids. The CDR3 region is CALTTSSAYQETQYF. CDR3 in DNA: TGTGCCTTAACGACTTCGAGCGCGTACCAAGAGACCCAGTACTTC.

In nucleotides, the CDR3 is TGTGCCAGCACCGCAAGCAGCGGGGCCAACACTGAAGCTTTCTTT. Protein: CASTASSGANTEAFF. V and J are TRBV3-1 (or the pseudogene TRBV3-2) and TRBJ1-1, with D perhaps matching TRBD1 (5 bases). The CDR3 has 15 amino acids. V shed 7 bases and J shed 2 bases, with 17 bases lying between them. Germline V gene data show CDR1 as LGHDT and CDR2 as YNNKEL (reference sequence).

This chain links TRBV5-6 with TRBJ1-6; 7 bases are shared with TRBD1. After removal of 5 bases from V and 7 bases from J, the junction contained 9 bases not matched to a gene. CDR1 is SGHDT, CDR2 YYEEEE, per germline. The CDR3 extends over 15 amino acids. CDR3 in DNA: TGTGCCAGCAGTCCAAACAGGGGCCAGAATTCACCCCTCCACTTT. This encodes CASSPNRGQNSPLHF.